Each of the 25 T cell receptor beta chains below was sequenced from the same sample in a study of PD-1 blockade in classical Hodgkin lymphoma. The table came from immunoSEQ multiplex PCR; TCRdb's copy has only in-frame clones and leaves some out. The table lists approximately 79,000 clones, around nine tenths of them singletons. Brentuximab vedotin exposure varied among the patients, all of whom had relapsed after autologous stem cell transplantation. The material sequenced was peripheral blood mononuclear cells (PBMCs), taken before the second cycle of nivolumab. These receptors all stem from a human donor with classical Hodgkin lymphoma.

The genes are TRBV7-9 and TRBJ2-7; TRBD1 might be the D (5 bases). The V end lost 5 bases, the J end lost 2 bases, and 16 bases lay between the germline ends. CDR1 is SEHNR, CDR2 FQNEAQ, per germline (reference sequence). The CDR3 covers 15 residues. The CDR3 region is CASSPRAGKTYEQYF. The CDR3 DNA is TGTGCCAGCAGCCCTAGGGCAGGGAAAACCTACGAGCAGTACTTC. Full variable domain (rest looked up from reference TRBV7-9 and TRBJ2-7): DTGVSQNPRHKITKRGQNVTFRCDPISEHNRLYWYRQTLGQGPEFLTYFQNEAQLEKSRLLSDRFSAERPKGSFSTLEIQRTEQGDSAMYLCASSPRAGKTYEQYFGPGTRLTVT.

With regard to this clone: Here the CDR3 omits its conserved ending phenylalanine or tryptophan, so a read error is the likely source. The chain combines TRBV10-2 with TRBJ1-2, with D possibly being TRBD1 (5 bases). V lost 2 bases and J 8 bases, leaving 21 bases between the germline ends. CDR3 length: 16 residues. Per the germline V gene, CDR1 is WSHSY and CDR2 is SAAADI. The CDR3 loop reads CASSEQTGQGLGGYTL. In DNA, the CDR3 is TGCGCCAGCAGTGAGCAGACTGGGCAGGGCCTGGGAGGCTACACCCTC.

This chain connects TRBV9 to TRBJ2-7; 9 nucleotides agree with TRBD2. The CDR3 extends over 15 amino acids. Germline CDR1 SGDLS, CDR2 YYNGEE. V was clipped by 4 bases and J by 3 bases; unmatched bases: 8. CDR3 sequence: CASSTVAGVGYEQYF. CDR3 coding DNA: TGTGCCAGCAGCACGGTAGCGGGAGTCGGCTACGAGCAGTACTTC.

The V gene is TRBV29-1, the J gene TRBJ2-5; 13 nucleotides match TRBD2. The CDR3 spans 14 residues. CDR1 is SQVTM, CDR2 ANQGSEA, per germline. The trim removed 4 bases at V and 5 bases at J, leaving 4 bases unmatched. The CDR3 DNA is TGCAGCGTTGGACTAGCGGGAGGTATTGAGACCCAGTACTTC. Translating it yields CSVGLAGGIETQYF.

The genes are TRBV9 and TRBJ2-1, with D possibly TRBD2 on 5 matching bases. V gave up 0 bases and J gave up 7 bases, with 17 bases separating them. CDR1 and CDR2 (germline): SGDLS, YYNGEE. This CDR3 is 16 amino acids long. CDR3 DNA: TGTGCCAGCAGCGTAGGTCCGGGAAACGGTGATAATGAGCAGTTCTTC. Amino acid sequence: CASSVGPGNGDNEQFF.

V gene TRBV6-1 combines with J gene TRBJ2-1; D gene uncertain. Trimming pared 4 bases from V and 8 bases from J, leaving 12 bases between. The CDR3 totals 13 residues. Looked up from germline, CDR1 is MNHNS and CDR2 is SASEGT. The CDR3 loop reads CASSVRDGDEQFF. CDR3 DNA sequence: TGTGCCAGCAGTGTGAGAGATGGCGATGAGCAGTTCTTC.

The rearrangement links TRBV25-1 to TRBJ1-2; D gene uncertain. The germline gives CDR1 MGHDK, CDR2 SYGVNS. Trimming stripped 4 bases from V and 3 bases from J, with 12 bases between. This CDR3 comprises 14 residues. CDR3 loop: CASSGAEDYYGYTF. CDR3 nucleotides: TGTGCCAGCAGTGGGGCGGAAGATTACTATGGCTACACCTTC.

The chain couples TRBV7-2 to TRBJ2-7; D not resolved. This CDR3 region has 13 residues. The germline V gene encodes CDR1 SGHTA and CDR2 FQGNSA. The V end lost 0 bases, the J end lost 2 bases, and 5 bases lay between the germline ends. CDR3 residues: CASSLAATYEQYF. CDR3 bases: TGTGCCAGCAGCTTAGCCGCTACCTACGAGCAGTACTTC. Combining the CDR3 with reference TRBV7-2 and TRBJ2-7 gives the whole variable domain GAGVSQSPSNKVTEKGKDVELRCDPISGHTALYWYRQSLGQGLEFLIYFQGNSAPDKSGLPSDRFSAERTGGSVSTLTIQRTQQEDSAVYLCASSLAATYEQYFGPGTRLTVT.

Here the CDR3 DNA reads TGTGCCAGCAGTCCTGTGGGGGGGGCTTTGGACGAGCAGTACTTC. The encoded protein is CASSPVGGALDEQYF. The J gene is TRBJ2-7, the V gene TRBV6-1; a possible D gene is TRBD2 (7 bases). Germline lookup yields CDR1 MNHNS and CDR2 SASEGT. The V end was cut by 5 bases, the J end by 5 bases, with 19 bases between. CDR3 size: 15 residues.

This clone was counted once. The chain has TRBV28 and TRBJ1-1; TRBD1 is a possible D gene (5 bases). CDR3 length equals 15 residues. CDR1 is MDHEN and CDR2 is SYDVKM in the germline V gene. The V end lost 5 bases, the J end lost 2 bases, and 15 bases lay between the germline ends. In DNA, the CDR3 is TGTGCCAGCAGTCCTGGTGGGGCCCTCAACACTGAAGCTTTCTTT. Protein: CASSPGGALNTEAFF.

The CDR3 sequence: CASSILEAYNEQFF. The CDR3 DNA follows: TGTGCCAGTAGTATTTTGGAGGCTTACAATGAGCAGTTCTTC. The chain joins TRBV19 to TRBJ2-1, with D possibly matching TRBD2 (5 bases). CDR1 is LNHDA, CDR2 SQIVND, per germline (reference sequence). CDR3 length equals 14 residues. The ends were cut back, 3 bases at V and 4 bases at J, with 10 bases in the middle.

The chain employs TRBV19 and TRBJ1-3; D not resolved. In germline, CDR1 is LNHDA, CDR2 SQIVND (reference sequence). Deletions cut 10 bases from V and 2 bases from J, with 9 bases between. The CDR3 consists of 12 residues. The CDR3 sequence: CATIVTGNTIYF. In DNA, the CDR3 is TGTGCCACCATCGTAACTGGAAACACCATATATTTT. The full variable domain, with the rest looked up from reference TRBV19 and TRBJ1-3, is DGGITQSPKYLFRKEGQNVTLSCEQNLNHDAMYWYRQDPGQGLRLIYYSQIVNDFQKGDIAEGYSVSREKKESFPLTVTSAQKNPTAFYLCATIVTGNTIYFGEGSWLTVV.

This clone came up a few times. This chain joins TRBV18 and TRBJ2-3, with D possibly TRBD2 on 6 matching bases. V lost 3 bases and J lost 1, with 11 bases in between. Germline loops: CDR1 KGHSH, CDR2 LQKENI. The length of the CDR3 is 15 residues. CDR3 loop: CASSPQASGTDTQYF. CDR3 sequence (DNA): TGTGCCAGCTCACCCCAAGCTAGCGGCACAGATACGCAGTATTTT.

The chain combines TRBV7-9 with TRBJ2-4, with D perhaps matching TRBD1 (6 bases). Trimming took 5 bases from V and 4 from J, leaving 12 bases between them. The germline V gene has CDR1 SEHNR and CDR2 FQNEAQ (reference sequence). The CDR3 has 14 amino acids. The CDR3 DNA reads as TGTGCCAGCAGCCTAGATCAGGGGAAAAACATTCAGTACTTC. Translation: CASSLDQGKNIQYF.

The chain carries TRBV6-5 and TRBJ2-1; D is unresolved. The ends were cut back, 4 bases at V and 0 bases at J, with 10 bases in the middle. The CDR3 length is 15 residues. Germline loops: CDR1 MNHEY, CDR2 SVGAGI. The CDR3 DNA reads as TGTGCCAGCAGTTTGACTCGGAGCTCCTACAATGAGCAGTTCTTC. Encoded protein: CASSLTRSSYNEQFF.

The V and J genes are TRBV28 and TRBJ2-5, with 8 bases fitting TRBD1. V dropped 9 bases and J dropped 4; count of bases not matched to a gene: 7. Germline assignment: CDR1 MDHEN and CDR2 SYDVKM. This CDR3 is 13 amino acids long. CDR3 bases: TGTGCCAGTTTGGACAGGGTAGTAGAGACCCAGTACTTC. It yields the protein CASLDRVVETQYF. Complete variable domain (other parts from reference TRBV28 and TRBJ2-5): DVKVTQSSRYLVKRTGEKVFLECVQDMDHENMFWYRQDPGLGLRLIYFSYDVKMKEKGDIPEGYSVSREKKERFSLILESASTNQTSMYLCASLDRVVETQYFGPGTRLLVL.

Of note for this clone: A read error may produce the germline difference seen at one junction end. This sequence joins TRBV7-7 and TRBJ2-3; a weak D match, TRBD2 (6 bases). The CDR3 extends over 14 amino acids. Germline assignment: CDR1 SSHAT and CDR2 FNYEAQ (reference sequence). CDR3 loop: CASSPGRTIDTQYF. The DNA of the CDR3 is TGTGCTAGCAGCCCGGGGCGGACTATAGATACGCAGTATTTT.

V and J are TRBV27 and TRBJ2-5; 8 nucleotides line up with TRBD2. The V gene's germline CDR1 is MNHEY and CDR2 SMNVEV (reference sequence). The ends lost 2 bases at V and 4 bases at J; junction bases unmatched: 3. The CDR3 is made up of 14 amino acids. Here the CDR3 reads CASSLTLAGETQYF. In nucleotides, the CDR3 is TGTGCCAGCAGTTTAACCCTAGCGGGAGAGACCCAGTACTTC.

The chain joins TRBV7-6 to TRBJ2-2, with TRBD2 identical over 10 bases. J gave up 4 bases and V 5 bases, and 4 bases lay outside the gene matches. CDR1 is SGHVS, CDR2 FNYEAQ, per germline. CDR3 length: 15 residues. Here the CDR3 DNA reads TGTGCCAGCAGCCCTAGCGGGAGTGGCACCGGGGAGCTGTTTTTT. It encodes CASSPSGSGTGELFF.

The V gene is TRBV5-1, the J gene TRBJ2-1; 15 bases map to TRBD2. Germline loops: CDR1 SGHRS, CDR2 YFSETQ. Unmatched junction bases numbered 0, after V lost 4 bases and J lost 4 bases. CDR3 length: 15 amino acids. CDR3 loop: CASSGTSGRYNEQFF. In nucleotides, the CDR3 is TGCGCCAGCAGCGGGACTAGCGGGAGGTACAATGAGCAGTTCTTC.

This clone was seen a single time. The chain joins TRBV27 to TRBJ2-7; 8 nucleotides align to TRBD2. Germline trimming cut 5 bases from V and 3 bases from J; bases unmatched to any gene: 9. The CDR3 consists of 15 residues. Germline loops: CDR1 MNHEY, CDR2 SMNVEV (reference sequence). CDR3 sequence reads: CASSPREGAGYEQYF. CDR3 DNA sequence: TGTGCCAGCAGTCCCCGGGAGGGCGCGGGCTACGAGCAGTACTTC.

This chain links TRBV9 with TRBJ2-1, with TRBD2 matching over 11 bases. V shed 3 bases, J shed 3 bases, and the junction held 5 bases outside the gene matches. The CDR3 runs 16 residues. Germline CDR1 SGDLS, CDR2 YYNGEE. The CDR3: CASSALSGRDYNEQFF. CDR3 nucleotides: TGTGCCAGCAGCGCTCTTAGCGGGAGGGACTACAATGAGCAGTTCTTC.

The genes are TRBV5-6 and TRBJ1-2; a weak D match, TRBD1 (5 bases). Germline CDR1 reads SGHDT; CDR2 reads YYEEEE. The CDR3 loop spans 13 amino acids. V lost 2 bases, J lost 7 bases, and 12 bases lay in between. CDR3 in DNA: TGTGCCAGCAGCTTTCCAGGGTGGGCTGGCTACACCTTC. Translating it yields CASSFPGWAGYTF.

This clone was found a few times. The rearrangement uses TRBV10-1 and TRBJ2-2; D is unclear. V was trimmed by 6 bases and J by 4 bases, leaving 12 bases between them. The CDR3 runs to 14 residues. Germline lookup yields CDR1 WNHNN and CDR2 SYGVQD (reference sequence). The CDR3, as DNA: TGCGCCAGCAGCCCTTTACGTAGCACCGGGGAGCTGTTTTTT. It encodes CASSPLRSTGELFF.

The chain couples TRBV28 to TRBJ2-7; 8 nucleotides agree with TRBD1. Germline lookup yields CDR1 MDHEN and CDR2 SYDVKM. V dropped 7 bases and J dropped 2; count of bases not matched to a gene: 13. This CDR3 has 16 residues. The CDR3 DNA is TGTGCCAGCAAGGGTAATCCGGGACAGGCCACCTACGAGCAGTACTTC. It codes for CASKGNPGQATYEQYF.